This T cell receptor beta chain originates from a study of T cell repertoires in ileal Crohn's disease (dated by TCRdb to between 2018 and 2021). With regard to the full study: The median duration of disease was 7.9 years, and at the time of surgery 30% to 35% of patients were active smokers. Surgery was performed for a complication in all patients, with stricturing disease in roughly 61% and penetrating disease in approximately 40%. M6 samples consisted of neoterminal ileum biopsies collected during postoperative colonoscopy. A prospective multicentre cohort supplied the roughly 57 Crohn's disease patients whose TCR repertoires were analysed. Roughly half of the patients were given postoperative therapy, with fewer than 12 receiving thiopurines and about 19 receiving anti-TNF agents. The study was conducted in parallel with a multicentre cohort built to find predictors of early endoscopic recurrence after ileocolonic resection. A Rutgeerts score above i0 was used to define endoscopic postoperative recurrence. The study sequenced 150 to 200 mucosal samples from a few dozen patients, taken at several locations on the surgical specimen and at postoperative endoscopy.

The research as a whole found: Higher high-frequency clone percentages at surgery were associated with endoscopic recurrence; all patients with clonality above 26.8% (18/57) had recurrence. Compared with non-smokers, patients who were active smokers at surgery showed a significantly higher proportion of clonal expansions (roughly 26% vs 20%, p=0.02). Mucosal CD4 and CD8 T cells were sorted and sequenced only in a subgroup of patients, whose size was not stated. The timing of postoperative endoscopy varied within the first year after surgery, and the median delay was 6.9 months. More high-frequency clones were carried by sorted CD8 T cells than by CD4 T cells, suggesting that mucosal expansions were mainly CD8.

As concerns this clone: Its antigen remains unidentified. Nothing much larger sits one base from this clone, and base qualities are not available.

The CDR3 goes from the cysteine to the phenylalanine over 16 residues. The DNA shown is the 48-base CDR3, in frame from base 1. Sequences KGHSH (CDR1) and LQKENI (CDR2) are obtained from the germline V gene. Between the V and J ends, shortened by 2 bases and 7 bases respectively, the junction contains 21 bases. Five hundred nanograms of biopsy DNA per sample were submitted for commercial TCRB immunosequencing. A two-step, amplification bias-controlled multiplex PCR was used by Adaptive Biotechnology to amplify CDR3 regions from genomic DNA. In the first PCR, primers covered every V and J gene segment, and in the second PCR, barcodes and Illumina adapters were added. CDR3 libraries were sequenced on an Illumina instrument. Per the source publication's procedure: The analysis drew on both the pipelines supplied by the vendor and custom analysis of the raw data in R/Bioconductor running R version 3.3.0. Clonality, ranging from 0 to 1, was calculated as the inverse of the normalised Shannon entropy of all productive clones. High-frequency clones were defined as the share of the repertoire taken up by the top 100 clones, keeping only clones that passed a 95% confidence test. The Simpson index measured repertoire diversity, and the Morisita-Horn index measured overlap between samples. TCRdb retrieved this table from immuneACCESS and kept in-frame rearrangements only. Not all clones are present; in checked studies, unresolved V genes account for under half, and no reason is known for the remainder. Clone size and V and J calls were adopted from that table, with D and trimming inferred from the DNA. The sample records roughly 60,000 clones, less than 90% of which are singletons. The ten largest clones represent around 2% of the sample.

The label giving this sample's time point can be read as: neoterminal ileum biopsy at postoperative endoscopy, about 6 months after surgery. Eligible patients were adults with ileal or ileocolonic Crohn's disease who had an indication for ileocolonic resection. Whole ileal mucosal biopsies were stored frozen at -80°C before DNA extraction. Genomic DNA was extracted from frozen whole biopsies using a TRizol-based method and was quantified with a NanoDrop 2000 spectrophotometer. Rearrangement joined TRBV18 to TRBJ2-7; perhaps TRBD2 is the D gene, with 5 bases matching. The sample was ileal tissue. This clonotype was sampled from an adult with Crohn's disease. The DNA reads TGTGCCAGCTCACCAAGGGTCGGGGTCCTAAGTGAGGAGCAGTACTTC. Its translation reads: CASSPRVGVLSEEQYF. Supplemented by the reference TRBV18 and TRBJ2-7 proteins around the CDR3, the complete variable domain is NAGVMQNPRHLVRRRGQEARLRCSPMKGHSHVYWYRQLPEEGLKFMVYLQKENIIDESGMPKERFSAEFPKEGPSILRIQQVVRGDSAAYFCASSPRVGVLSEEQYFGPGTRLTVT.